The present T cell receptor beta chain was sequenced within a study of T cell responses to AZD1222 COVID-19 vaccine. Study-level points and caveats: Mapped onto spike, vaccine-associated CD4 TCRs spanned it and were dominant at 160-218 and 743-854. Repertoire sampling happened only post peak T cell response.

The CDR3 is made up of 14 amino acids. The ends were cut back, 6 bases at V and 0 bases at J, with 9 bases in the middle. In germline, CDR1 is MNHEY, CDR2 SVGAGI. Pooling of second doses given at about 4 or about 12 weeks was done. Generated by immunoSEQ multiplex PCR, the TCRdb table keeps only in-frame clones and is missing some. The data contain roughly 140,000 clones, 90% to 95% of them singletons. Notes on this clone: As yet, its antigen is unknown.

This sample comprised peripheral blood, obtained 28 days after the second AZD1222 dose. The clonotype comes from an adult who received the AZD1222 COVID-19 vaccine. The chain couples TRBV6-5 to TRBJ1-5; tentative D call: TRBD1 (5 bases). The CDR3 nucleotides are TGTGCCAGCAGCAGGGACGGTAGCAATCAGCCCCAGCATTTT. Protein sequence: CASSRDGSNQPQHF.